This T cell receptor beta chain is drawn from a study of T cell repertoires in cytomegalovirus infection. On the study more broadly: Epitope selection comprised recently identified HLA-C-restricted CMV epitopes and well-studied HLA-B-restricted CMV epitopes. CMV infection together with matching HLA type was indicated by public TCR beta signatures. Study-wide points: Across the ex vivo response, the dominant clonotypes were HLA-C-restricted CMV-specific TCR beta clonotypes. Summed frequency of public TCR beta families distinguished CMV carriers with the relevant HLA.

This clonotype came up a few times. Its antigen is unidentified. The CDR3 loop spans 15 amino acids. Trimming cost V 6 bases and J 8 bases; bases outside gene matches: 8. One entry per CDR3 protein, called by TCRdb with MiXCR from the reads. The sample contains some 270,000 distinct CDR3 sequences, 22% of which appear only once. The gene calls are TRBV12-3 or TRBV12-4 and TRBJ1-6; 9 bases map to TRBD1. This TCR was sampled from a human donor in good health (CMV status not recorded). Some clones in this sample may be carry-over from other donors' samples. This sample comprised cultured PBMCs, obtained from culture after CMV antigen stimulation. Here the CDR3 DNA reads TGTGCCAGCAGCTCCGGGACAGGGATTCATTCACCCCTCCACTTT. Protein sequence: CASSSGTGIHSPLHF.